The clone carrying this T cell receptor (beta chain) showed up just once. Its antigen is not identified. The data belong to a study of Graves' ophthalmopathy and Graves' hyperthyroidism. Turning to the study itself: Investigators collected peripheral blood at initial diagnosis, before any treatment was given. The study, taken as a whole, reports: Blood contained most expanded thyroid clonotypes exceeding 0.001 frequency. Predictions made by the model for ophthalmopathy progression reached 70.59% sensitivity and 72% to 85% specificity.

Beta-chain TCR CDR3 regions were amplified from RNA transcripts. Amplification began with first-round RT-PCR using HTBI primers, then second-round multiplex PCR was performed. A single record per CDR3 protein comes from TCRdb applying MiXCR to the multiplex PCR reads. The sample lists 740,000 or so distinct CDR3 sequences, approximately 40% seen once, with about 40% in the top ten. Exclusion covered patients with other autoimmune diseases or uncontrolled infections (as well as pregnancy or lactation). CDR1 and CDR2 from the germline V gene are LGHDT and YNNKEL (reference sequence). V was pared by 4 bases and J by 6 bases, with 21 bases between. The CDR3 has 16 amino acids.

The TCR was taken from an adult man with Graves' ophthalmopathy. This chain joins TRBV3-1 and TRBJ1-1, with a tentative D call TRBD1 (5 bases). Sequencing was carried out using peripheral blood. CDR3 sequence reads: CASSRVRGVGTSEAFF. DNA of the CDR3: TGTGCCAGCAGCCGAGTGAGGGGTGTTGGAACGTCTGAAGCTTTCTTT.